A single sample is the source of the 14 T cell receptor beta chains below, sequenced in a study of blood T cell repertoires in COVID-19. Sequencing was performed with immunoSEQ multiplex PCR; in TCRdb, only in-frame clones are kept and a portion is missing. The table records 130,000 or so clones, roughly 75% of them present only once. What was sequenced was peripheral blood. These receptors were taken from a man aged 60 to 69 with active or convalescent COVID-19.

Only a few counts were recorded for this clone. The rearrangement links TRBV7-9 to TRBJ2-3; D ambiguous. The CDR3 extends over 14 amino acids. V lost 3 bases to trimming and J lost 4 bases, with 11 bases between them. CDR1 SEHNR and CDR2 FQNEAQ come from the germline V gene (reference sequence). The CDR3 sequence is CASSFNRVSDTQYF. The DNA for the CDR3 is TGTGCCAGCAGCTTTAACCGGGTTTCAGATACGCAGTATTTT. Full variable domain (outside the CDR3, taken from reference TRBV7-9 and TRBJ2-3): DTGVSQNPRHKITKRGQNVTFRCDPISEHNRLYWYRQTLGQGPEFLTYFQNEAQLEKSRLLSDRFSAERPKGSFSTLEIQRTEQGDSAMYLCASSFNRVSDTQYFGPGTRLTVL.

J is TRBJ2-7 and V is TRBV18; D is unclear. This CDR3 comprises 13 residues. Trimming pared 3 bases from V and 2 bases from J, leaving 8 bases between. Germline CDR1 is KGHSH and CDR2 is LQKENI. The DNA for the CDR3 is TGTGCCAGCTCACCTCGGGTAACCTACGAGCAGTACTTC. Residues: CASSPRVTYEQYF.

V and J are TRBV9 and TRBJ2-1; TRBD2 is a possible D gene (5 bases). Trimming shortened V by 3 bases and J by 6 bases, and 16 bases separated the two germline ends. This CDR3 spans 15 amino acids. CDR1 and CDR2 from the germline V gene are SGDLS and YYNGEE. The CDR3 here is CASSDARGPGNEQFF. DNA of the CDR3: TGTGCCAGCAGCGATGCACGAGGGCCAGGCAATGAGCAGTTCTTC.

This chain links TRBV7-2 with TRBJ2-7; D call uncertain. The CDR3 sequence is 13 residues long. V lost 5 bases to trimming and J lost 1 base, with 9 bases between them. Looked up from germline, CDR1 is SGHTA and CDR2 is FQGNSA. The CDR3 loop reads CASSLDGSYEQYF. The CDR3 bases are TGTGCCAGCAGCCTCGACGGGTCCTACGAGCAGTACTTC.

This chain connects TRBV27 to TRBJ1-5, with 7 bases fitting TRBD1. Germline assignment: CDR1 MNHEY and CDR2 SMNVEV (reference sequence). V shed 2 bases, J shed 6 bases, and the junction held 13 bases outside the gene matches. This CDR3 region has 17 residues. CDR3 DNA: TGTGCCAGCAGTTTACGTTACAGGGGTCGGGTAGGTCAGCCCCAGCATTTT. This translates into CASSLRYRGRVGQPQHF.

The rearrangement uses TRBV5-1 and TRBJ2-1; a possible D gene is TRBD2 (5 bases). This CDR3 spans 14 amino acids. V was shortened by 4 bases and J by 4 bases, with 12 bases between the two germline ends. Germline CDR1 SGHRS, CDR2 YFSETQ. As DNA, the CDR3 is TGCGCCAGCAGCCTCCCAACGGGGTACAATGAGCAGTTCTTC. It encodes CASSLPTGYNEQFF.

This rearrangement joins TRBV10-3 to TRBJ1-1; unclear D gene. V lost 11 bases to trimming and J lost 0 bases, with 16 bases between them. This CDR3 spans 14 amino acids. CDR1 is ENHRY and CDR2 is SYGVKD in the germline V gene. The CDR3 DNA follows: TGTGCCGCGAAGAAAGATCCCATGAACACTGAAGCTTTCTTT. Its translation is CAAKKDPMNTEAFF.

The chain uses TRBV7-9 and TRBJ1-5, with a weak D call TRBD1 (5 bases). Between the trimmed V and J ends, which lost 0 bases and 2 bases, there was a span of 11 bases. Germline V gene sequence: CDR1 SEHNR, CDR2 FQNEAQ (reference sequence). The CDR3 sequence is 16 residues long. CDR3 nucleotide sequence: TGTGCCAGCAGCTTAGCGAAAGGGGTGGGCAATCAGCCCCAGCATTTT. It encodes CASSLAKGVGNQPQHF.

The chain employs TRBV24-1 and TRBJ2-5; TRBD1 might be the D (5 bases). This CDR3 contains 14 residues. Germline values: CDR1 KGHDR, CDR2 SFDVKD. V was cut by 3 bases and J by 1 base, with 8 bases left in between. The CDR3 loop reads CATSDTGPQETQYF. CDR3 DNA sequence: TGTGCCACCAGTGATACAGGCCCCCAAGAGACCCAGTACTTC.

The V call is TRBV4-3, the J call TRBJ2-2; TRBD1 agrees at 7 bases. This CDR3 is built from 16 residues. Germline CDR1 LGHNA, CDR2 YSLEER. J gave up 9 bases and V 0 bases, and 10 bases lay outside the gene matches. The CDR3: CASSQDDRQGERELFF. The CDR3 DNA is TGCGCCAGCAGCCAAGATGATAGGCAGGGGGAAAGGGAGCTGTTTTTT.

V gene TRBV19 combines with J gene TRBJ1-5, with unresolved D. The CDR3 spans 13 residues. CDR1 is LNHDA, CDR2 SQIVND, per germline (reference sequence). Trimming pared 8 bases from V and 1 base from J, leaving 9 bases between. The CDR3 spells CASGRESNQPQHF. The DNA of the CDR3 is TGTGCCAGTGGAAGGGAGAGCAATCAGCCCCAGCATTTT.

CDR3 bases: TGTGCCAGCAGCAAGGGACTAGAGAGCTCCTACAATGAGCAGTTCTTC. It specifies CASSKGLESSYNEQFF. The J gene is TRBJ2-1, the V gene TRBV9; 8 nucleotides match TRBD2. CDR1 is SGDLS, CDR2 YYNGEE, per germline. The CDR3 spans 16 residues. The trim removed 4 bases at V and 0 bases at J, leaving 6 bases unmatched.

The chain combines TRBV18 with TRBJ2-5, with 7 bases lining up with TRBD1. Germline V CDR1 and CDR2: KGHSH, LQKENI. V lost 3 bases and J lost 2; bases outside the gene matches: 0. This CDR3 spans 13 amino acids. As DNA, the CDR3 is TGTGCCAGCTCACCGGGACAGCAAGAGACCCAGTACTTC. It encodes CASSPGQQETQYF.

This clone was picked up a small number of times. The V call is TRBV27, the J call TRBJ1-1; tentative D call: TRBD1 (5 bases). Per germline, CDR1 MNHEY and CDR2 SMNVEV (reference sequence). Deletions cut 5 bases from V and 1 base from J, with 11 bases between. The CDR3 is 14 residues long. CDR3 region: CASSPGLKNTEAFF. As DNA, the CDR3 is TGTGCCAGCAGTCCGGGACTCAAGAACACTGAAGCTTTCTTT.